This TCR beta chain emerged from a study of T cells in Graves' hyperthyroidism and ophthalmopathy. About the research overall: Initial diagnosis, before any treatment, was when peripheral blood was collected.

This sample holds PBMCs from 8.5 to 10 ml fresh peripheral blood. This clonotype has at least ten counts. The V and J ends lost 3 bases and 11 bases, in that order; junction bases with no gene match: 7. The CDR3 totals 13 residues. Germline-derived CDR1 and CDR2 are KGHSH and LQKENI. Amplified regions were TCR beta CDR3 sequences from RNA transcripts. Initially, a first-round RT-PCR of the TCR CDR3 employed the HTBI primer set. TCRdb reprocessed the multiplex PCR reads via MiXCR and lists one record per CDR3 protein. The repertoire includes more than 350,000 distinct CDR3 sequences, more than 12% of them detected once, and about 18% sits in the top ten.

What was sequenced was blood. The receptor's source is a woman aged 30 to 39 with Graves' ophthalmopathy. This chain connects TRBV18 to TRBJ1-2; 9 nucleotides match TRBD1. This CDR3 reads CASSPTQDRGYTF. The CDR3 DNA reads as TGTGCCAGCTCACCGACACAGGACAGGGGTTACACCTTC.